This T cell receptor beta chain was recorded in a study of blood T cell repertoires in COVID-19. TCRdb keeps only in-frame clones here, not all; method: immunoSEQ multiplex PCR. Counted here are roughly 150,000 clones, around four fifths occurring once; the ten biggest clones make up about 4%. The receptor was isolated from an elderly woman with acute or convalescent COVID-19. The sequencing input was peripheral blood.

This chain's CDR3 is CASSPPIGQGAKNIQYF. CDR3 bases: TGTGCCAGCAGCCCACCCATAGGACAGGGCGCCAAAAACATTCAGTACTTC. The J gene is TRBJ2-4, the V gene TRBV5-5; 8 bases are a match to TRBD1. This CDR3 spans 17 amino acids. Germline V gene data show CDR1 as SGHKS and CDR2 as YYEKEE (reference sequence). J gave up 1 base and V 4 bases, and 10 bases lay outside the gene matches.